This TCR beta chain is drawn from a study of control samples from healthy donors and cancer patients. Sequenced by immunoSEQ multiplex PCR; TCRdb stores in-frame clones only, minus some. This sample has more than 70,000 clones, with about 94% found just once. Germline CDR1 reads SGHNT; CDR2 reads YYREEE (reference sequence). V shed 6 bases and J shed 3 bases, with 15 bases lying between them. CDR3 size: 14 residues. The sample comprised blood. The TCR comes from a woman aged 25 to 39 in good health. The chain recombines TRBV5-4 with TRBJ1-2; unclear D gene. Written as DNA, the CDR3 is TGTGCCAGCATTAAGGCGCCGGGCCACTATGGCTACACCTTC. This codes for CASIKAPGHYGYTF.